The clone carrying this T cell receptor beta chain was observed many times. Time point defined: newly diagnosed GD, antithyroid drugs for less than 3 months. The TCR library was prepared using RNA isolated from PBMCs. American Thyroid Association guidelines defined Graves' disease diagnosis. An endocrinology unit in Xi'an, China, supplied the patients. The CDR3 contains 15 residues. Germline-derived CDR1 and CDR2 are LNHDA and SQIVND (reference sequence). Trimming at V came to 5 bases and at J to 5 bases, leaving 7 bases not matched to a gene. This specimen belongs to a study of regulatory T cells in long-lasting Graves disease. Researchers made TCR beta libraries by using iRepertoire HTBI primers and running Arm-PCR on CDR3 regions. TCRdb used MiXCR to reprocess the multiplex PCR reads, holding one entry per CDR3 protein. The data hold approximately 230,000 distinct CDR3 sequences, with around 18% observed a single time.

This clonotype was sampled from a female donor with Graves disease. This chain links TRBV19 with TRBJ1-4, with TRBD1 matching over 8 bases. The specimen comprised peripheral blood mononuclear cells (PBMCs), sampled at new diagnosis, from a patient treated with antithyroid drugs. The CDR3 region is CASSLGQGENEKLFF. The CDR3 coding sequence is TGTGCCAGTAGTCTAGGACAGGGCGAAAATGAAAAACTGTTTTTT.